This T cell receptor (beta chain) was retrieved from a study of CD8 T cells in ankylosing spondylitis (dated by TCRdb to the late 2010s). With regard to the full study: The study profiled T cell receptor beta repertoires in healthy donors and ankylosing spondylitis patients to find disease-linked TCR variants. The full study cohort comprised some 27 ankylosing spondylitis patients and approximately 100 healthy donors. Peripheral blood samples were taken, and synovial fluid was additionally collected from ankylosing spondylitis patients.

The instrument was an Illumina HiSeq 2500. TCR beta libraries were prepared by quantitative 5'-RACE with molecular barcodes. As for how the authors treated the data: To identify disease-linked TCR variants, a new computational method was used, one built on a probabilistic model of VDJ rearrangement. TCRdb reworked the public reads: Q25 trimming with fastp, MiXCR clone assembly, productive beta chains retained. Identical CDR3 proteins give one entry, which carries the most common genes and DNA. These V and J calls are TCRdb output, not the study's own analysis. Across this sample there are more than 150,000 distinct CDR3 sequences, with over 15% seen only once. The leading ten clones occupy approximately 4.3% of the sample. The CDR3 holds 14 amino acids from the cysteine to the phenylalanine. Only the CDR3 part of the read is kept: 42 bases, read in frame from the first base. V loses 3 bases of germline sequence and J loses 0 bases, and the interval between the two ends is 9 bases. Via the germline V gene, CDR1 is SGHTA and CDR2 FQGNSA.

What the study reported, not specific to this receptor: Some motif variants were previously reported in synovial fluid and blood of reactive arthritis patients, suggesting common disease-initiation mechanisms. The disease-linked clones had a CD8+ phenotype and were found at relatively low frequencies in peripheral blood. A TCR beta motif of several highly homologous amino acid variants appeared characteristic of blood from ankylosing spondylitis patients. The disease-linked clones were reported to be significantly enriched in matched synovial fluid samples from ankylosing spondylitis patients.

There are a few counts of this clonotype. Its antigen is still unknown. Per-base quality was not reported, and no clone a single base away is much larger than it. The chain is made from TRBV7-2 and TRBJ2-7; the D region possibly corresponds to TRBD2 (5 bases align). The sequenced sample was blood, either unsorted or a sorted T cell fraction (not recorded which). This receptor was obtained from a male donor aged 10-35 years with ankylosing spondylitis or in good health (not recorded which). Donor details come from another sample of the same person, matched by shared clones. The CDR3 region reads CASSFAGGSYEQYF. The bases read TGTGCCAGCAGCTTTGCGGGCGGCTCCTACGAGCAGTACTTC.